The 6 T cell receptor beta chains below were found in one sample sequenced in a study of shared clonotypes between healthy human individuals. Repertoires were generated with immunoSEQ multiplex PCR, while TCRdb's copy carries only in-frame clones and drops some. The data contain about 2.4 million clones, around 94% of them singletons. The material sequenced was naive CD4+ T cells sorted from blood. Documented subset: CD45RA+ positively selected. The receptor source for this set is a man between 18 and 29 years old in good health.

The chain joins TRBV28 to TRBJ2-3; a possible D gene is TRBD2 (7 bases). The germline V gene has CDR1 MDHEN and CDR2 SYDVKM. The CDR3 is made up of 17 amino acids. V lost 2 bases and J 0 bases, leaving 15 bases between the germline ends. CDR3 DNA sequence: TGTGCCAGCAGTTTACCTCGTCGGGGGGCGAGCACAGATACGCAGTATTTT. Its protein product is CASSLPRRGASTDTQYF.

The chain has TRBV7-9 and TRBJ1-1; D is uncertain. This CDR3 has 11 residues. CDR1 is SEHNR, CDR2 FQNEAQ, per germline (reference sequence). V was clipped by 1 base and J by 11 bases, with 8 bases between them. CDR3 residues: CASSLVLEAFF. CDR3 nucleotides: TGTGCCAGCAGCTTAGTTCTGGAGGCTTTCTTT.

The chain's CDR3 is CASIDSFNQPQHF. Here the CDR3 DNA reads TGTGCCAGCATTGACAGTTTCAATCAGCCCCAGCATTTT. V and J are TRBV6-6 and TRBJ1-5; a weak D match, TRBD1 (5 bases). Germline V CDR1 and CDR2: MNHNY, SVGAGI (reference sequence). The CDR3 has 13 residues. V shed 7 bases and J shed 3 bases, with 10 bases lying between them.

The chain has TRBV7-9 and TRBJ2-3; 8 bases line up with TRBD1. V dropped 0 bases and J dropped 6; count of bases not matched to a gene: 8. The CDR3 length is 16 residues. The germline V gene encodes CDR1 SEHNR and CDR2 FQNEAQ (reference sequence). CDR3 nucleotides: TGTGCCAGCAGCTTAGCGCTAGGGCAGGGGGCGGATACGCAGTATTTT. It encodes CASSLALGQGADTQYF.

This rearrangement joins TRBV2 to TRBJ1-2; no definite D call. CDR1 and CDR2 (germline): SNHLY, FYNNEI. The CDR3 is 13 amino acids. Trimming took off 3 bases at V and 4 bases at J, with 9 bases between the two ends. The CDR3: CASSENGIYGYTF. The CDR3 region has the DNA TGTGCCAGCAGTGAGAACGGGATCTATGGCTACACCTTC.

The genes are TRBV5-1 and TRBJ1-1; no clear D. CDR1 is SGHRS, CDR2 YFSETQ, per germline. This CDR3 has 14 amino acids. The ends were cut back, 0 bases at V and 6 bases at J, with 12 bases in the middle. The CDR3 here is CASSLATWSAEAFF. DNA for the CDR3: TGCGCCAGCAGCTTGGCGACTTGGAGCGCTGAAGCTTTCTTT.